The 5 T cell receptor beta chains below all came from one sample that was sequenced in a study of CD8 T cells in Susac syndrome. cDNA came from 0.5 to 1 ug RNA primed by random hexamers. Each CDR3 protein is one row after TCRdb ran MiXCR on the immunoSEQ multiplex PCR reads. The table has hundreds of thousands of distinct CDR3 sequences, around 93% seen once; the top ten hold approximately 0.15%. The material sequenced was CD4+ T cells from PBMCs. All receptors come from a human donor with Susac syndrome.

This clonotype has only one observation. The chain combines TRBV4-1 with TRBJ2-3; TRBD2 is a possible D gene (5 bases). Germline values: CDR1 MGHRA, CDR2 YSYEKL. Deletions cut 0 bases from V and 3 bases from J, with 7 bases between. CDR3 size: 14 residues. The CDR3: CASSQDRTTDTQYF. CDR3 bases: TGCGCCAGCAGCCAAGATCGGACTACAGATACGCAGTATTTT.

The V gene is TRBV6-6, the J gene TRBJ2-6; D gene unclear. The germline CDR1 and CDR2 sequences are MNHNY and SVGAGI (reference sequence). CDR3 length equals 12 residues. The V end was cut by 10 bases, the J end by 6 bases, with 10 bases between. The CDR3 protein is CATTFEANVLTF. The CDR3 DNA is TGTGCCACCACTTTCGAGGCCAACGTCCTGACTTTC.

Note on this clonotype: At one end, the junction sequence differs from germline, possibly due to a read error. As DNA, the CDR3 is TGTGCTAGCAGCCCGTCGGACGGGAACACTGAAGCTTTCTTT. Encoded protein: CASSPSDGNTEAFF. The chain links TRBV7-7 to TRBJ1-1; D call uncertain. The length of the CDR3 is 14 residues. Germline CDR1 reads SSHAT; CDR2 reads FNYEAQ (reference sequence).

The genes are TRBV27 and TRBJ1-2; perhaps TRBD1 as D (6 bases). V gave up 7 bases and J gave up 8 bases, with 26 bases separating them. The length of the CDR3 is 16 residues. The germline gives CDR1 MNHEY, CDR2 SMNVEV (reference sequence). CDR3 sequence: CASKTSTGRRGEGYTF. As DNA, the CDR3 is TGTGCCAGCAAAACCTCTACAGGGCGGCGTGGGGAAGGCTACACCTTC.

V is TRBV6-4 and J is TRBJ2-7, with TRBD1 matching 8 bases. The ends lost 7 bases at V and 0 bases at J; junction bases unmatched: 11. The germline V gene encodes CDR1 MRHNA and CDR2 SNTAGT. The CDR3 runs to 16 residues. CDR3 region: CASNLRGLVSSYEQYF. The CDR3, as DNA: TGTGCCAGCAACCTCAGGGGGCTCGTTTCCTCCTACGAGCAGTACTTC.